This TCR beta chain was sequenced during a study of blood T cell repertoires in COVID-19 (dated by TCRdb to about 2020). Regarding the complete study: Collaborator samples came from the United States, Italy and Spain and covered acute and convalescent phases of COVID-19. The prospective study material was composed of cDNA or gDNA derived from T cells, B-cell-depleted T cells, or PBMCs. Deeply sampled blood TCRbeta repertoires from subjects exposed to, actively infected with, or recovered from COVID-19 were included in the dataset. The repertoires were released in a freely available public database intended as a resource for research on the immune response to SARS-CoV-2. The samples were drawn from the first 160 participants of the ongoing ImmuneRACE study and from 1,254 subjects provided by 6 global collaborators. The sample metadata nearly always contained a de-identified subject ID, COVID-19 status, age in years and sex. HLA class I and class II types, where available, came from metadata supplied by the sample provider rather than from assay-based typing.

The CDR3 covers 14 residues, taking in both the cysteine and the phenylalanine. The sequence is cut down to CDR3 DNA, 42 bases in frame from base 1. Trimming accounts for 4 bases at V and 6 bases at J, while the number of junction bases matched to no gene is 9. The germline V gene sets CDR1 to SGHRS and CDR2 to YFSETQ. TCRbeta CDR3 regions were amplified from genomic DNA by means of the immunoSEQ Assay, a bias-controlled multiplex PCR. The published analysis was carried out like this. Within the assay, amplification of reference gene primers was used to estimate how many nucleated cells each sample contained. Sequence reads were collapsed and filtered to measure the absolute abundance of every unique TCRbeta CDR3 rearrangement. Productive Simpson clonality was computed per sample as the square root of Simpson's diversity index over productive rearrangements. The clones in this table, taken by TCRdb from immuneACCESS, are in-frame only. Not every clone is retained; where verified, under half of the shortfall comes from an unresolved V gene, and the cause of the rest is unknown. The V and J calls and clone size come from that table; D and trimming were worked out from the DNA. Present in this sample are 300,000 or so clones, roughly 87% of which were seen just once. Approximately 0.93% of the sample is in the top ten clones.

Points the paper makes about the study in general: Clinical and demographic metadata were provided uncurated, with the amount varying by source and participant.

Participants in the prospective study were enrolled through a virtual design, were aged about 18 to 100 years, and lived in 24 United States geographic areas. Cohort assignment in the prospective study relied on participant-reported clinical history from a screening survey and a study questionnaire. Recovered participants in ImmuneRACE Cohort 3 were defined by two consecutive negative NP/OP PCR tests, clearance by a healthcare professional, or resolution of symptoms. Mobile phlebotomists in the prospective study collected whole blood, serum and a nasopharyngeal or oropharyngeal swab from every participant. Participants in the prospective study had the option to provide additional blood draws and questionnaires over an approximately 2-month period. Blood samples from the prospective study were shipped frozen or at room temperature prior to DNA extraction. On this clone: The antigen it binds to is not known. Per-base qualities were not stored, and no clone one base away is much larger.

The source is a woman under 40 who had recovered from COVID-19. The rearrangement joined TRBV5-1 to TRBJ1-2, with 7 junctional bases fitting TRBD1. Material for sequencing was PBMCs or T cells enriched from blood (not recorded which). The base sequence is TGCGCCAGCAGCGACCGGACAGGCGCTAATGGCTACACCTTC. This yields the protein CASSDRTGANGYTF.